Here is one T cell receptor beta chain with its context. CDR3 length: 14 residues. The germline gives CDR1 SNHLY, CDR2 FYNNEI. V was clipped by 7 bases and J by 3 bases, with 15 bases between them. The assay was immunoSEQ multiplex PCR, and TCRdb's table has in-frame clones only and misses some. The table lists approximately 32,000 clones, roughly nine tenths of them singletons. This entry belongs to a study of T cell changes during pregnancy in multiple sclerosis. This receptor was identified in a female donor in good health, enrolled as a control in a pregnancy study. V and J are TRBV2 and TRBJ2-5, with D perhaps TRBD1 (6 bases). Material: peripheral blood, obtained in the third trimester of pregnancy. The CDR3 DNA sequence: TGTGCCAGCACATTAGGACAGAATAAAGAGACCCAGTACTTC. It encodes CASTLGQNKETQYF. Full variable domain (rest looked up from reference TRBV2 and TRBJ2-5): EPEVTQTPSHQVTQMGQEVILRCVPISNHLYFYWYRQILGQKVEFLVSFYNNEISEKSEIFDDQFSVERPDGSNFTLKIRSTKLEDSAMYFCASTLGQNKETQYFGPGTRLLVL.